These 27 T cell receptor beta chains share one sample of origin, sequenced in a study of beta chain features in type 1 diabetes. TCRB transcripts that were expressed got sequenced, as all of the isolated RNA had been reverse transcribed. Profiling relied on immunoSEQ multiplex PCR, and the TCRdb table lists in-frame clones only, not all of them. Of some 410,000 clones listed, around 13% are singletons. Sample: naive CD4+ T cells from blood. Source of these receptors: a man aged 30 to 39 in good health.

The CDR3 region is CASSHAIPRVGSPLHF. Written as DNA, the CDR3 is TGCGCCAGCAGCCACGCCATCCCCAGGGTGGGTTCACCCCTCCACTTT. This chain uses TRBV4-3 with TRBJ1-6, with a weak D call TRBD1 (5 bases). V was trimmed by 3 bases and J by 9 bases, leaving 18 bases between them. CDR1 and CDR2 (germline): LGHNA, YSLEER. The CDR3 is made up of 16 amino acids.

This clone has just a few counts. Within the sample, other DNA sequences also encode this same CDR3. CDR3 nucleotide sequence: TGCGCCAGCAGTCAATCGGGTGATACGCAGTATTTT. Encoded protein: CASSQSGDTQYF. The chain carries TRBV23-1 and TRBJ2-3, with unresolved D. TRBV23-1 qualifies as an ORF whose function is uncertain. The CDR3 totals 12 residues. V was cut by 0 bases and J by 6 bases, with 4 bases left in between.

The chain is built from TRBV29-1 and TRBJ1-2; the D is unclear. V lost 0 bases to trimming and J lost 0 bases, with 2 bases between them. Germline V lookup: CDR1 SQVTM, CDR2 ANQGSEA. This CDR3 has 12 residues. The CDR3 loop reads CSVEEANYGYTF. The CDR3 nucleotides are TGCAGCGTTGAAGAAGCTAACTATGGCTACACCTTC.

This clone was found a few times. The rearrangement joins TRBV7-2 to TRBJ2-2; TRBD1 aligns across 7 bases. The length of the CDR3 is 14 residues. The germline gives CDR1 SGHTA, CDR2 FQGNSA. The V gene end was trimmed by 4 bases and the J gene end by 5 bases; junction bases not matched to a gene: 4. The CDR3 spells CASSSRQGTGELFF. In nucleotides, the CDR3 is TGTGCCAGCAGCTCACGACAGGGAACCGGGGAGCTGTTTTTT.

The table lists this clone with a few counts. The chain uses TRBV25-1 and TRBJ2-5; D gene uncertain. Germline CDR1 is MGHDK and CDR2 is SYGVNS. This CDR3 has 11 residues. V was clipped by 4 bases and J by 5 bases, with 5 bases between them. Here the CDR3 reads CASSVKETQYF. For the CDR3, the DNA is TGTGCCAGCAGTGTCAAGGAGACCCAGTACTTC. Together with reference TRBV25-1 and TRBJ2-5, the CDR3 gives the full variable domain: EADIYQTPRYLVIGTGKKITLECSQTMGHDKMYWYQQDPGMELHLIHYSYGVNSTEKGDLSSESTVSRIRTEHFPLTLESARPSHTSQYLCASSVKETQYFGPGTRLLVL.

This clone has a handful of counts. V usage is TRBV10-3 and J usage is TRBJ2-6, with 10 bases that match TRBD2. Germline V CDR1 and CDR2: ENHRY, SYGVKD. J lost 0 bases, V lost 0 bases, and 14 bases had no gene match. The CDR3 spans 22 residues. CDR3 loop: CAISESSTLAGNRSSGANVLTF. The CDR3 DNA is TGTGCCATCAGTGAGTCTTCTACACTAGCGGGGAACCGAAGCTCTGGGGCCAACGTCCTGACTTTC.

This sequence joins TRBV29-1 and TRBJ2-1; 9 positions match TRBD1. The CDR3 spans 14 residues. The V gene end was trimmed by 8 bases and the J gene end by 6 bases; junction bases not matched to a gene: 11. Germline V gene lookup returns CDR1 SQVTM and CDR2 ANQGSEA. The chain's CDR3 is CSTKGDRASNEQFF. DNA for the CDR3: TGCAGCACGAAGGGGGACAGGGCTTCCAATGAGCAGTTCTTC.

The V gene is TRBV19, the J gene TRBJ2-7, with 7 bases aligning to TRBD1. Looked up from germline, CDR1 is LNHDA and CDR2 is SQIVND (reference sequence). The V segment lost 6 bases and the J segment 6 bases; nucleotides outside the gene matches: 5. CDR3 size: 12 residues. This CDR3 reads CASRRGQGEQYF. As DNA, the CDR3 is TGTGCCAGTAGAAGGGGGCAGGGCGAGCAGTACTTC.

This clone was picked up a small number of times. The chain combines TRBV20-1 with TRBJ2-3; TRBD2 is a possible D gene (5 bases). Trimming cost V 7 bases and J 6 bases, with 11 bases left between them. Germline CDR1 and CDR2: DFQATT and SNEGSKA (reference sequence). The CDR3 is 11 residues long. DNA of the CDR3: TGCAGTGTTCTAGCTCCCGATACGCAGTATTTT. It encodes CSVLAPDTQYF.

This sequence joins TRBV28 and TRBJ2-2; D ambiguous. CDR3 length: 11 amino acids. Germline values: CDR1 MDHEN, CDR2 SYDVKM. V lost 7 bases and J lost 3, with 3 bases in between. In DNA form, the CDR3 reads TGTGCCAGCACCGACACCGGGGAGCTGTTTTTT. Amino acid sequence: CASTDTGELFF.

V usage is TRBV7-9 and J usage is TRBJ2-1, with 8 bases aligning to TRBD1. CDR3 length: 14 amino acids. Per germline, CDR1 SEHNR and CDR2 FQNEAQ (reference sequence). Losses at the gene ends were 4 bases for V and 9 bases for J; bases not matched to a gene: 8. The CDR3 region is CASSSWTGRGEQFF. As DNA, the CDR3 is TGTGCCAGCAGCTCCTGGACAGGGCGGGGTGAGCAGTTCTTC. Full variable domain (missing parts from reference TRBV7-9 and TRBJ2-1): DTGVSQNPRHKITKRGQNVTFRCDPISEHNRLYWYRQTLGQGPEFLTYFQNEAQLEKSRLLSDRFSAERPKGSFSTLEIQRTEQGDSAMYLCASSSWTGRGEQFFGPGTRLTVL.

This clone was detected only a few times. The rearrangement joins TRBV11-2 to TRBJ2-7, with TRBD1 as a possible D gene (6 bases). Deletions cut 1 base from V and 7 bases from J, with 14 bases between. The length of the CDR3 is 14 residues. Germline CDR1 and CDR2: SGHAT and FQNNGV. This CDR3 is CASSLVQDRMEQYV. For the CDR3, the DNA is TGTGCCAGCAGCTTAGTACAGGACAGAATGGAGCAGTACGTC.

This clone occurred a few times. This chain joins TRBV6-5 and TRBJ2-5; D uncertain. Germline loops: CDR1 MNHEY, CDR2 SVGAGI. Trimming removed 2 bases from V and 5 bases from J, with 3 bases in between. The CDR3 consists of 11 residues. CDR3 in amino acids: CASSYAETQYF. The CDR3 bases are TGTGCCAGCAGTTACGCGGAGACCCAGTACTTC.

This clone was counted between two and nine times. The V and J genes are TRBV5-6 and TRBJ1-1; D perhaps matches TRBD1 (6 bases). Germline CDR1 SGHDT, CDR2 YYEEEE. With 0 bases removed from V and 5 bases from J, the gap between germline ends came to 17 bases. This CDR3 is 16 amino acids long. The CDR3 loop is CASSLGTAPWETEAFF. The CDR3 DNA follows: TGTGCCAGCAGCTTGGGGACAGCCCCATGGGAGACTGAAGCTTTCTTT.

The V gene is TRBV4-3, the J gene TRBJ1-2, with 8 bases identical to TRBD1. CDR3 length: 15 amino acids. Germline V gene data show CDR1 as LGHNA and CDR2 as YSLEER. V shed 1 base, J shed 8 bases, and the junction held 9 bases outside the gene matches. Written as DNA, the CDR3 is TGCGCCAGCAGCCAAGCGAAAGGGACAGGATGGGGCTACACCTTC. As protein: CASSQAKGTGWGYTF.

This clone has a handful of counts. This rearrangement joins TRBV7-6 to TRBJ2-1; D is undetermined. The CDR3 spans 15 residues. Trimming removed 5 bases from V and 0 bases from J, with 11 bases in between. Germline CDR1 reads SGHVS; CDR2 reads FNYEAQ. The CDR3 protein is CASSGTQSSYNEQFF. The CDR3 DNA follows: TGTGCCAGCAGCGGCACACAGAGCTCCTACAATGAGCAGTTCTTC.

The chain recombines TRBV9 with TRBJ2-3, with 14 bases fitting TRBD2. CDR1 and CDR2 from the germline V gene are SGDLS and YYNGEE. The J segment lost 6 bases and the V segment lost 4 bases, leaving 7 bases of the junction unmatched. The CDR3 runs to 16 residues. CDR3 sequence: CASSPRLAGGIDTQYF. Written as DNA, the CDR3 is TGTGCCAGCAGCCCCAGACTAGCGGGAGGGATTGATACGCAGTATTTT.

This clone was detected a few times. The CDR3 reads CASSLGQGIGSPLHF. For the CDR3, the DNA is TGTGCCAGCAGCTTGGGACAGGGTATAGGTTCACCCCTCCACTTT. The chain recombines TRBV5-6 with TRBJ1-6, with TRBD1 identical over 7 bases. This CDR3 is built from 15 residues. J was trimmed by 9 bases and V by 0 bases; bases with no gene match: 6. CDR1 SGHDT and CDR2 YYEEEE come from the germline V gene.

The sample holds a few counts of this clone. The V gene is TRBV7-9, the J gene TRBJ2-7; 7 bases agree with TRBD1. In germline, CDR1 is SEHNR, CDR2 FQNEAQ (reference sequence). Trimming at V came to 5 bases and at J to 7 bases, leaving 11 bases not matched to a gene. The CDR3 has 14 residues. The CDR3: CASSLKGAIGEQYF. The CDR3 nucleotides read TGTGCCAGCAGCCTAAAGGGGGCGATCGGGGAGCAGTACTTC.

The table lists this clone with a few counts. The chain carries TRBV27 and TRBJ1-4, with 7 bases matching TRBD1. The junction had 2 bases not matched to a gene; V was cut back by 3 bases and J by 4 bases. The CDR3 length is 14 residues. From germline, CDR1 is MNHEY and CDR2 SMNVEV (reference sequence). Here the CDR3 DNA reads TGTGCCAGCAGTTTGACAGGGAGTAATGAAAAACTGTTTTTT. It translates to CASSLTGSNEKLFF. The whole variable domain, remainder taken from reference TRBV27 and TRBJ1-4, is EAQVTQNPRYLITVTGKKLTVTCSQNMNHEYMSWYRQDPGLGLRQIYYSMNVEVTDKGDVPEGYKVSRKEKRNFPLILESPSPNQTSLYFCASSLTGSNEKLFFGSGTQLSVL.

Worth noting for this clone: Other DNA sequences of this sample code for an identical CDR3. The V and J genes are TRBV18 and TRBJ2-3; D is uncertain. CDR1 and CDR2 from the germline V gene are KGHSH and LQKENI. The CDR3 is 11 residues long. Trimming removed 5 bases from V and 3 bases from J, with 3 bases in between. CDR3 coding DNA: TGTGCCAGCTCATCAACAGATACGCAGTATTTT. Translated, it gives CASSSTDTQYF. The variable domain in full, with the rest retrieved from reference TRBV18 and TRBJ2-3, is NAGVMQNPRHLVRRRGQEARLRCSPMKGHSHVYWYRQLPEEGLKFMVYLQKENIIDESGMPKERFSAEFPKEGPSILRIQQVVRGDSAAYFCASSSTDTQYFGPGTRLTVL.

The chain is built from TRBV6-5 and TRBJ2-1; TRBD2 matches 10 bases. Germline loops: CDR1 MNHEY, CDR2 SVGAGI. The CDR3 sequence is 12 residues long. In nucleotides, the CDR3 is TGTCGAGCGGGAGGGCCTCTGGATGAGCAGTTCTTC. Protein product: CRAGGPLDEQFF.

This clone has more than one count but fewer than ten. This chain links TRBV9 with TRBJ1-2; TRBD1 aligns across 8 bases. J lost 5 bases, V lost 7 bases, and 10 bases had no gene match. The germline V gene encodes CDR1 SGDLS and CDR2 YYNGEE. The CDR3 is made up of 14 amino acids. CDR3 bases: TGTGCCAGCGGACAGGGAACAGGGAGGTATGGCTACACCTTC. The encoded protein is CASGQGTGRYGYTF. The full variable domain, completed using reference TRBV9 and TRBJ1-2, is DSGVTQTPKHLITATGQRVTLRCSPRSGDLSVYWYQQSLDQGLQFLIQYYNGEERAKGNILERFSAQQFPDLHSELNLSSLELGDSALYFCASGQGTGRYGYTFGSGTRLTVV.

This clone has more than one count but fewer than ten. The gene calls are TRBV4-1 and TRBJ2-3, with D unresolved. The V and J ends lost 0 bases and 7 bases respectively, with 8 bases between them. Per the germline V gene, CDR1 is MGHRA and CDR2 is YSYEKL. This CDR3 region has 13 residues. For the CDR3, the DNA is TGCGCCAGCAGCCAAGAGACCCGAAATACGCAGTATTTT. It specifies CASSQETRNTQYF.

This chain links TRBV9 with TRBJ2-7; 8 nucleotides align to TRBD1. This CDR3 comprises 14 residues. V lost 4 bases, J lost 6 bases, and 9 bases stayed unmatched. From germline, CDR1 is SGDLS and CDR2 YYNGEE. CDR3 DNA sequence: TGTGCCAGCAGCCCCCTTGTAACAGGGGGCGAGCAGTACTTC. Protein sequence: CASSPLVTGGEQYF. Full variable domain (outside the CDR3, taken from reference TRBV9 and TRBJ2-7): DSGVTQTPKHLITATGQRVTLRCSPRSGDLSVYWYQQSLDQGLQFLIQYYNGEERAKGNILERFSAQQFPDLHSELNLSSLELGDSALYFCASSPLVTGGEQYFGPGTRLTVT.

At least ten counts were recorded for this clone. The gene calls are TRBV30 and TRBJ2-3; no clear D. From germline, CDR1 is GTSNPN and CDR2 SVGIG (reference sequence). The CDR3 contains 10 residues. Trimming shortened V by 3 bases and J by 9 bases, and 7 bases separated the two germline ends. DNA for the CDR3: TGTGCCTGGAGCAGATCCACGCAGTATTTT. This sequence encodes CAWSRSTQYF.

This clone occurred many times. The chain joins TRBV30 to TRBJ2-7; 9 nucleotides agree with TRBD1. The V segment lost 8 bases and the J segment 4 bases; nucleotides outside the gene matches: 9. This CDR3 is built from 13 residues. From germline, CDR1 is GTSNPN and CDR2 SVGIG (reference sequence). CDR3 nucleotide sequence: TGTGCCCGCTCCCCGACAGGGGGTTACGAGCAGTACGTC. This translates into CARSPTGGYEQYV.